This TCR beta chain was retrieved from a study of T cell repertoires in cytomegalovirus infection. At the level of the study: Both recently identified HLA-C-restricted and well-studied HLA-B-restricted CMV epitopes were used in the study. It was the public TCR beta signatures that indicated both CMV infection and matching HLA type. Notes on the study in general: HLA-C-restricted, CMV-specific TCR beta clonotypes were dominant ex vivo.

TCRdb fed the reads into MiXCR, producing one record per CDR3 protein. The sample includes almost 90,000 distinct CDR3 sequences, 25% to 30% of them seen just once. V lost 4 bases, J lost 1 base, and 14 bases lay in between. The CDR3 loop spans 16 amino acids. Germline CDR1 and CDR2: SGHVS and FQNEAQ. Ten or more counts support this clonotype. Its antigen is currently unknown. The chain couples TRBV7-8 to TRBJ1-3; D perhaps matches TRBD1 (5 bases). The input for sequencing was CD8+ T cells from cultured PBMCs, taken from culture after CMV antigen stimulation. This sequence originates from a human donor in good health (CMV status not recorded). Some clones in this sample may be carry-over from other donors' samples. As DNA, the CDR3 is TGTGCCAGCAGCTCAACCGACAGCCCGTCTGGAAACACCATATATTTT. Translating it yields CASSSTDSPSGNTIYF.